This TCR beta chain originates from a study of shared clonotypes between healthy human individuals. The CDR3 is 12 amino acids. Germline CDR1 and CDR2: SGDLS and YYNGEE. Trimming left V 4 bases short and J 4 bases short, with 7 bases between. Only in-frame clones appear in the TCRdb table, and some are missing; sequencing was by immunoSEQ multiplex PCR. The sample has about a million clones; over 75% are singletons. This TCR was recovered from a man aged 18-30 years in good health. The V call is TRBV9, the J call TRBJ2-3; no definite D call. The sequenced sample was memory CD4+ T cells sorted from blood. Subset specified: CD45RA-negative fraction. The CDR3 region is CASSPPADTQYF. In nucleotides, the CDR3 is TGTGCCAGCAGCCCACCCGCAGATACGCAGTATTTT.